The 21 T cell receptor beta chains in this list originate from one sample, sequenced in a study of blood T cell repertoires in COVID-19. Using immunoSEQ multiplex PCR, the repertoire was profiled, and TCRdb retains in-frame clones only, with some absent. The sample holds 140,000 or so clones; 75% to 85% are singletons and the top ten take around 2.9%. The source material was peripheral blood. The receptors were gathered from a man between 45 and 60 years old with acute or convalescent COVID-19.

The rearrangement uses TRBV18 and TRBJ1-4; perhaps TRBD1 as D (5 bases). There are 13 residues in the CDR3. Germline V lookup: CDR1 KGHSH, CDR2 LQKENI. Trimming pared 1 base from V and 10 bases from J, leaving 10 bases between. DNA for the CDR3: TGTGCCAGCTCACCACAGGGGAGGGGAAAACTGTTTTTT. It specifies CASSPQGRGKLFF.

This chain connects TRBV11-2 to TRBJ2-3; D is ambiguous. Germline loops: CDR1 SGHAT, CDR2 FQNNGV. The CDR3 spans 12 residues. Trimming left V 1 base short and J 3 bases short, with 2 bases between. CDR3 DNA: TGTGCCAGCAGCTTAGCGACAGATACGCAGTATTTT. This sequence encodes CASSLATDTQYF.

This chain uses TRBV27 with TRBJ2-1, with TRBD2 identical over 10 bases. The CDR3 runs to 18 residues. V trimming: 1 base; J trimming: 0 bases; junction bases outside the gene matches: 6. In germline, CDR1 is MNHEY, CDR2 SMNVEV (reference sequence). The CDR3 sequence is CASSLLTSGKRSYNEQFF. The CDR3 region has the DNA TGTGCCAGCAGTTTATTAACTAGCGGGAAACGCTCCTACAATGAGCAGTTCTTC.

The rearrangement joins TRBV6-5 to TRBJ2-5; TRBD1 matches at 9 bases. The CDR3 contains 15 residues. Trimming took 2 bases from V and 5 from J; bases not matched to a gene: 6. Germline loops: CDR1 MNHEY, CDR2 SVGAGI. CDR3 bases: TGTGCCAGCAGTTACGGGACAGGGTGGTCGGAGACCCAGTACTTC. Its protein is CASSYGTGWSETQYF.

This chain links TRBV30 with TRBJ1-2, with TRBD1 identical over 11 bases. Germline CDR1 reads GTSNPN; CDR2 reads SVGIG (reference sequence). The trim removed 2 bases at V and 4 bases at J, leaving 9 bases unmatched. This CDR3 has 16 residues. The chain's CDR3 is CAWSKDRGRPIYGYTF. The CDR3 DNA is TGTGCCTGGAGTAAGGACAGGGGGCGTCCGATCTATGGCTACACCTTC. Based on the CDR3 plus reference TRBV30 and TRBJ1-2, the full variable domain is SQTIHQWPATLVQPVGSPLSLECTVEGTSNPNLYWYRQAAGRGLQLLFYSVGIGQISSEVPQNLSASRPQDRQFILSSKKLLLSDSGFYLCAWSKDRGRPIYGYTFGSGTRLTVV.

This sequence joins TRBV5-4 and TRBJ2-7, with 10 bases that match TRBD1. The CDR3 contains 16 residues. Looked up from germline, CDR1 is SGHNT and CDR2 is YYREEE (reference sequence). The V and J ends lost 0 bases and 0 bases, in that order; junction bases with no gene match: 3. CDR3 in DNA: TGTGCCAGCAGCTTGGGGGGACAGGGGATCTCCTACGAGCAGTACTTC. It is translated as CASSLGGQGISYEQYF.

The CDR3 coding sequence is TGTGCCAGCAGCAAGGACAACTCCTACGAGCAGTACTTC. This translates into CASSKDNSYEQYF. The V gene is TRBV5-4, the J gene TRBJ2-7; possible D gene TRBD1, 5 bases. This CDR3 has 13 amino acids. The V and J ends lost 4 bases and 0 bases respectively, with 8 bases between them. The germline gives CDR1 SGHNT, CDR2 YYREEE (reference sequence).

This clone was recorded a few times. The V and J genes are TRBV7-9 and TRBJ2-5; 8 nucleotides align to TRBD2. CDR1 and CDR2 from the germline V gene are SEHNR and FQNEAQ (reference sequence). Losses at the gene ends were 3 bases for V and 0 bases for J; bases not matched to a gene: 9. This CDR3 spans 17 amino acids. CDR3 sequence reads: CASSFRRTSQYQETQYF. As DNA, the CDR3 is TGTGCCAGCAGCTTTCGCCGGACTAGCCAGTACCAAGAGACCCAGTACTTC.

Only one count was recorded for this clone. This rearrangement joins TRBV5-1 to TRBJ2-3, with D possibly being TRBD1 (6 bases). This CDR3 is built from 18 residues. The germline gives CDR1 SGHRS, CDR2 YFSETQ. Between the trimmed V and J ends, which lost 0 bases and 0 bases, there was a span of 17 bases. CDR3 DNA: TGCGCCAGCAGCTTGGCCTCTGACAGGCCACCGAGCACAGATACGCAGTATTTT. Amino acids: CASSLASDRPPSTDTQYF.

This clone was counted ten times or more. Other nucleotide sequences from this sample produce the same CDR3. This chain uses TRBV11-2 with TRBJ1-1; D may be TRBD1 (6 bases). CDR3 length equals 13 residues. V lost 3 bases and J lost 1, with 6 bases in between. The germline V gene encodes CDR1 SGHAT and CDR2 FQNNGV. The CDR3 is CASSLGQNTEAFF. In DNA form, the CDR3 reads TGTGCCAGCAGCTTGGGACAGAACACTGAAGCTTTCTTT. Together with reference TRBV11-2 and TRBJ1-1, the CDR3 gives the full variable domain: EAGVAQSPRYKIIEKRQSVAFWCNPISGHATLYWYQQILGQGPKLLIQFQNNGVVDDSQLPKDRFSAERLKGVDSTLKIQPAKLEDSAVYLCASSLGQNTEAFFGQGTRLTVV.

This chain connects TRBV7-9 to TRBJ1-1, with TRBD1 as a possible D gene (6 bases). Trimming took off 7 bases at V and 6 bases at J, with 9 bases between the two ends. This CDR3 comprises 11 residues. Germline V gene data show CDR1 as SEHNR and CDR2 as FQNEAQ (reference sequence). The CDR3 is CASTGEPEAFF. The CDR3 DNA is TGTGCCAGCACAGGGGAACCTGAAGCTTTCTTT.

The CDR3 reads CASSDQGADQPQHF. The DNA for the CDR3 is TGTGCCAGCAGTGATCAGGGGGCAGATCAGCCCCAGCATTTT. The chain links TRBV2 to TRBJ1-5; TRBD1 agrees at 8 bases. Germline CDR1 SNHLY, CDR2 FYNNEI. This CDR3 region has 14 residues. V lost 3 bases and J lost 5; bases outside the gene matches: 3.

The CDR3 coding sequence is TGTGCCAGCAAGGGGACAGAGAATTCACCCCTCCACTTT. It specifies CASKGTENSPLHF. The chain combines TRBV6-5 with TRBJ1-6; 7 bases agree with TRBD1. Germline V CDR1 and CDR2: MNHEY, SVGAGI. The trim removed 7 bases at V and 7 bases at J, leaving 4 bases unmatched. The CDR3 has 13 residues.

V and J are TRBV6-5 and TRBJ2-7; possible D gene TRBD2, 7 bases. Trimming took 8 bases from V and 6 from J, leaving 20 bases between them. The CDR3 has 14 amino acids. CDR1 is MNHEY, CDR2 SVGAGI, per germline. Here the CDR3 reads CASAMQGGGPEQYF. The CDR3 DNA follows: TGTGCCAGCGCAATGCAAGGGGGAGGGCCCGAGCAGTACTTC.

The V gene is TRBV5-6, the J gene TRBJ2-6; D gene unclear. V was trimmed by 2 bases and J by 4 bases, leaving 10 bases between them. From germline, CDR1 is SGHDT and CDR2 YYEEEE. CDR3 length: 15 residues. The chain's CDR3 is CASSFGVLGANVLTF. The CDR3, as DNA: TGTGCCAGCAGCTTTGGAGTGCTAGGGGCCAACGTCCTGACTTTC.

V and J are TRBV5-8 and TRBJ2-7; TRBD1 is a possible D gene (6 bases). The CDR3 covers 16 residues. The V gene's germline CDR1 is SGHTS and CDR2 YDEGEE. V was cut by 4 bases and J by 2 bases, with 19 bases left in between. The CDR3 is CASSPAGTFYPYEQYF. The CDR3, as DNA: TGTGCCAGCAGCCCGGCCGGGACATTTTACCCCTACGAGCAGTACTTC. Full variable domain (rest looked up from reference TRBV5-8 and TRBJ2-7): EAGVTQSPTHLIKTRGQQATLRCSPISGHTSVYWYQQALGLGLQFLLWYDEGEERNRGNFPPRFSGRQFPNYSSELNVNALELEDSALYLCASSPAGTFYPYEQYFGPGTRLTVT.

The rearrangement uses TRBV28 and TRBJ1-2; the D gene is possibly TRBD1 (6 bases). V lost 2 bases and J 4 bases, leaving 17 bases between the germline ends. Germline CDR1 MDHEN, CDR2 SYDVKM. The CDR3 has 16 amino acids. The CDR3 spells CASSLNGQLTGYGYTF. CDR3 in DNA: TGTGCCAGCAGTTTAAACGGACAGCTCACGGGCTATGGCTACACCTTC.

The gene calls are TRBV5-5 and TRBJ2-7; TRBD1 agrees at 11 bases. Trimming removed 4 bases from V and 6 bases from J; junction bases left unmatched: 9. The CDR3 is 15 residues long. Germline CDR1 is SGHKS and CDR2 is YYEKEE (reference sequence). CDR3 residues: CASSRLGQGAGEQYF. The CDR3 DNA reads as TGTGCCAGCAGCCGCCTTGGACAGGGGGCAGGCGAGCAGTACTTC.

The chain joins TRBV20-1 to TRBJ2-3; the D gene is possibly TRBD1 (5 bases). CDR1 and CDR2 from the germline V gene are DFQATT and SNEGSKA (reference sequence). CDR3 length: 11 amino acids. V was cut by 6 bases and J by 2 bases, with 6 bases left in between. CDR3 residues: CSAGHTDTQYF. As DNA, the CDR3 is TGCAGTGCCGGACACACAGATACGCAGTATTTT.

The V and J genes are TRBV4-1 and TRBJ2-7, with 15 bases matching TRBD2. J was trimmed by 2 bases and V by 2 bases; bases with no gene match: 1. Germline assignment: CDR1 MGHRA and CDR2 YSYEKL. CDR3 length equals 16 residues. As DNA, the CDR3 is TGCGCCAGCAGCCAACGGACTAGCGGGAGGGCCTACGAGCAGTACTTC. This sequence encodes CASSQRTSGRAYEQYF.

This rearrangement joins TRBV19 to TRBJ1-6; 9 positions agree with TRBD1. V was pared by 4 bases and J by 5 bases, with 9 bases of the junction left unmatched. Germline V gives CDR1 LNHDA, CDR2 SQIVND (reference sequence). The CDR3 spans 17 residues. In nucleotides, the CDR3 is TGTGCCAGTAGTACCCGGACAGGGGTACCTAATAATTCACCCCTCCACTTT. It encodes CASSTRTGVPNNSPLHF.